This is a list of T cell receptor beta chains from one sample in a study of control samples from healthy donors and cancer patients. Produced via immunoSEQ multiplex PCR; TCRdb's table is partial and in-frame only. The sample has 180,000 or so clones, about nine tenths seen once; the top ten hold about 1.4%. The sequencing input was blood. The receptor source for this set is a woman aged 25-40 years in good health. CDR3s include the opening cysteine and the closing phenylalanine or tryptophan. A D gene is named only where the DNA matches it firmly. A row's size may be missing; if present it is once, few, many or a size class.

j_call	d_call	clone_size	v_call	cdr3_nt	cdr3_aa
TRBJ2-7	NA	NA	TRBV11-3	TGTGCCAGCAGCTTAGGACTAGTCAGTAGTAACGAGCAGTACTTC	CASSLGLVSSNEQYF
TRBJ1-5	TRBD1	NA	TRBV7-9	TGTGCCAGCAGCTTAGGTGCAGGGGGCTATCAGCCCCAGCATTTT	CASSLGAGGYQPQHF
TRBJ2-5	TRBD2	NA	TRBV25-1	TGTGCCAGCAGTGTAGCGGGGTCAGAGACCCAGTACTTC	CASSVAGSETQYF
TRBJ2-3	NA	NA	TRBV19	TGTGCCAGTAGTCACACTGGGACTAGCACAGATACGCAGTATTTT	CASSHTGTSTDTQYF
TRBJ1-6	NA	NA	TRBV5-5	TGTGCCAGCAGCTTGGGGAGCTCCTATAATTCACCCCTCCACTTT	CASSLGSSYNSPLHF
TRBJ2-7	TRBD2	few	TRBV7-8	TGTGCCAGCAGCTTAGGGACTAGCGACTCCTACGAGCAGTACTTC	CASSLGTSDSYEQYF
TRBJ2-1	TRBD2	NA	TRBV15	TGTGCCACCAGTACAGCGGGAGGATGGGATGAGCAGTTCTTC	CATSTAGGWDEQFF
TRBJ2-6	NA	NA	TRBV6-1	TGTGCCAGCAGTGAGGGGGTAACTGGGGCCAACGTCCTGACTTTC	CASSEGVTGANVLTF
TRBJ1-1	NA	NA	TRBV10-1	TGCGCCAGCAGTGGCCAGAACACTGAAGCTTTCTTT	CASSGQNTEAFF
TRBJ1-5	NA	NA	TRBV15	TGTGCCACCAGCAGAGAAGACAGGAGCAATCAGCCCCAGCATTTT	CATSREDRSNQPQHF
TRBJ1-5	NA	NA	TRBV6-6	TGTGCCAGCAGTTACCTAGGGGCGGGGAGCAATCAGCCCCAGCATTTT	CASSYLGAGSNQPQHF
TRBJ2-3	TRBD2	NA	TRBV9	TGTGCCAGCAGCGTACTCGGACTAGCGATAACCACAGATACGCAGTATTTT	CASSVLGLAITTDTQYF
TRBJ2-7	NA	NA	TRBV28	TGTGCCAGCAGTCCGACAGACTACGAGCAGTACTTC	CASSPTDYEQYF
TRBJ2-7	NA	NA	TRBV28	TGTGCCAGCAGTCTCCAGAACGAGCAGTACTTC	CASSLQNEQYF
TRBJ1-6	TRBD1	NA	TRBV18	TGTGCCAGCTCACCACAGGGACAGGGGCCTAATTCACCCCTCCACTTT	CASSPQGQGPNSPLHF
TRBJ1-5	NA	few	TRBV10-1	TGCGCCACCGTGGACATGCATCAGCCCCAGCATTTT	CATVDMHQPQHF
TRBJ2-7	NA	NA	TRBV5-5	TGTGCCAGCAGCCCGGGGGCGAGCTCCTACGAGCAGTACTTC	CASSPGASSYEQYF